Included here is one T cell receptor beta chain sequence, with context. Its antigen remains unidentified. Germline lookup yields CDR1 SGHVS and CDR2 FNYEAQ. Trimming took 5 bases from V and 5 from J; bases not matched to a gene: 16. The CDR3 contains 18 residues. One entry per CDR3 protein, called by TCRdb with MiXCR from the 5' RACE reads. Among approximately 250,000 distinct CDR3 sequences listed, roughly 8.2% were seen once. This entry is derived from a study of CD8 T cells in ankylosing spondylitis. Overall study findings and caveats: Characteristic of ankylosing spondylitis blood, it appeared, was a TCR beta motif comprising roughly eight highly homologous variants. Enrichment of disease-linked clones was reportedly significant in matched ankylosing spondylitis synovial fluid. Some motif variants were previously reported in reactive arthritis synovial fluid and blood.

The V call is TRBV7-6, the J call TRBJ2-3, with TRBD1 identical over 10 bases. This TCR was sampled from a female donor with ankylosing spondylitis or in good health (not recorded which). What was sequenced was blood, either unsorted or a sorted T cell fraction (not recorded which). The CDR3 DNA is TGTGCCAGCAGCCCACAGAGAGACGGGACAGGGGAGGGAGATACGCAGTATTTT. It translates to CASSPQRDGTGEGDTQYF. The variable domain in full, with the rest retrieved from reference TRBV7-6 and TRBJ2-3, is GAGVSQSPRYKVTKRGQDVALRCDPISGHVSLYWYRQALGQGPEFLTYFNYEAQQDKSGLPNDRFSAERPEGSISTLTIQRTEQRDSAMYRCASSPQRDGTGEGDTQYFGPGTRLTVL.